One and the same sample provided the 7 T cell receptor beta chains below, sequenced in a study of blood T cell repertoires in COVID-19. The repertoire was sequenced with immunoSEQ multiplex PCR; TCRdb's copy has only in-frame clones and lacks some. The data show about 240,000 clones, approximately 78% seen once. The sequencing input was peripheral blood. The source of these receptors is a woman aged 60 to 75 with active or convalescent COVID-19.

The chain is built from TRBV5-1 and TRBJ2-7, with 7 bases matching TRBD1. The CDR3 covers 11 residues. Trimming took 8 bases from V and 3 from J; bases not matched to a gene: 2. Germline CDR1 SGHRS, CDR2 YFSETQ. The CDR3 DNA follows: TGCGCCAGTACAGGGGACTACGAGCAGTACTTC. Amino acid sequence: CASTGDYEQYF.

This sequence joins TRBV19 and TRBJ2-1; 7 bases fit TRBD2. This CDR3 is 17 amino acids long. Germline V gene data show CDR1 as LNHDA and CDR2 as SQIVND (reference sequence). Germline trimming cut 3 bases from V and 0 bases from J; bases unmatched to any gene: 8. The CDR3 nucleotides read TGTGCCAGTAGTATCCTCCCCCAGCGGGGCTCCTACAATGAGCAGTTCTTC. It encodes CASSILPQRGSYNEQFF.

The chain combines TRBV6-2 or TRBV6-3 with TRBJ1-1, with a tentative D call TRBD1 (6 bases). V was trimmed by 5 bases and J by 1 base, leaving 14 bases between them. This CDR3 comprises 15 residues. CDR1 MNHEY and CDR2 SVGEGT come from the germline V gene. This chain's CDR3 is CASSDATGPNTEAFF. The CDR3, as DNA: TGTGCCAGCAGTGACGCCACAGGGCCGAACACTGAAGCTTTCTTT.

This sequence joins TRBV6-5 and TRBJ1-2, with a tentative D call TRBD1 (6 bases). The CDR3 loop spans 13 amino acids. Trimming stripped 6 bases from V and 2 bases from J, with 10 bases between. Germline CDR1 reads MNHEY; CDR2 reads SVGAGI. CDR3 protein: CASRDTGNYGYTF. The CDR3, as DNA: TGTGCCAGCAGGGACACAGGGAACTATGGCTACACCTTC.

This chain links TRBV2 with TRBJ1-1; D gene ambiguous. Per germline, CDR1 SNHLY and CDR2 FYNNEI. Deletions cut 6 bases from V and 4 bases from J, with 18 bases between. This CDR3 spans 15 amino acids. In DNA form, the CDR3 reads TGTGCCAGCAGGGCCGACGGGGTTGGCGGCACTGAAGCTTTCTTT. Translated, it gives CASRADGVGGTEAFF.

The chain couples TRBV11-1 to TRBJ2-7; tentative D call: TRBD1 (6 bases). The CDR3 loop spans 12 amino acids. Germline lookup yields CDR1 SGHAT and CDR2 FQDESV (reference sequence). V lost 5 bases to trimming and J lost 3 bases, with 8 bases between them. CDR3 sequence: CASSPGVYEQYF. The CDR3 nucleotides are TGTGCCAGCAGCCCAGGGGTCTACGAGCAGTACTTC.

This clone was seen a handful of times. The gene calls are TRBV24-1 and TRBJ2-1; tentatively, D is TRBD1 (6 bases). Germline values: CDR1 KGHDR, CDR2 SFDVKD. This CDR3 comprises 15 residues. Trimming cost V 7 bases and J 5 bases, with 17 bases left between them. The CDR3, as DNA: TGTGCCACCAGCTCGACAGGACGCGAACACAATGAGCAGTTCTTC. As protein: CATSSTGREHNEQFF.